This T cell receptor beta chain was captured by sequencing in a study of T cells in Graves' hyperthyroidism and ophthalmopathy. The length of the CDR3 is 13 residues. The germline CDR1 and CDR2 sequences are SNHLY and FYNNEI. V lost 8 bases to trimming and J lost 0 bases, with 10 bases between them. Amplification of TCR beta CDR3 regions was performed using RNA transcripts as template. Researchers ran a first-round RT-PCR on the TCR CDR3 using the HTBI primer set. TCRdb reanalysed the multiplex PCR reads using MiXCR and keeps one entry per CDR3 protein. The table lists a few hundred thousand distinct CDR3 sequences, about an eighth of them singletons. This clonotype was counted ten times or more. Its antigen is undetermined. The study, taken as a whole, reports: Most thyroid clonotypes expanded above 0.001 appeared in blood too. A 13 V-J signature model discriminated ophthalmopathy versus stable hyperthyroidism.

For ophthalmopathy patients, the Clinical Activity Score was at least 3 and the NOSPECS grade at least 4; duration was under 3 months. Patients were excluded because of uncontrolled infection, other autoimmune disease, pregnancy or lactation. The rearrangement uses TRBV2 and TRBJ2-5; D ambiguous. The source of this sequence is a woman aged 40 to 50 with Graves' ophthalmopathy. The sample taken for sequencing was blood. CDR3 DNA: TGTGCCAGCTCTCCTTCGTACCAAGAGACCCAGTACTTC. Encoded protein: CASSPSYQETQYF.